Described below is a single TCR beta chain sequence and its context. Its antigen specificity is not known. Base qualities are not at hand, and no much larger clone is one base apart. The same CDR3 also results from other DNA sequences found in this sample. This record belongs to a study of cytomegalovirus exposure and HLA in healthy donors (dated by TCRdb to about 2017). Turning to the overall study: In an earlier analysis of approximately 640 of the donors, 276 Gb of sequence data and about 110 million unique TCR beta sequences from roughly 180 million T cells were reported. The T cell repertoires of 670 or so subjects were profiled by immunosequencing and related to cytomegalovirus serostatus. Both class I and class II loci were covered by HLA typing, at four-digit resolution. Donor age, sex, ethnicity and CMV serostatus were compiled alongside the repertoire data. Among some 400 genotyped donors of the cohort, an average of around 240,000 unique TCR beta nucleotide sequences was sequenced per donor, of which approximately 18% were non-productive. Genome-wide SNP genotypes for about 65% of the roughly 700 donors were used in a later genetic analysis, which treated that subset as a discovery cohort. The later analysis used no new phenotypic data to find candidate immune exposures, relying instead on TCR beta sequences and their occurrence across donors. The study aimed to test whether signatures of past pathogen exposure could be identified by cataloging public T cell receptors. Of the roughly 400 genotyped donors, approximately 80% fell in the genetic ancestry cluster associated with self-reported Caucasian donors. All discovery cohort repertoires had been generated using a single sequencing platform. Around 330 gigabases of sequencing data and around 85 million unique TCR sequences made up an early release that covered fewer than 650 HLA-typed donors. The number of donors typed differed by locus, with 629-630 for A, B, C, DRB1 and DQB1, around 500 for DQA1, about 610 for DPA1, and some 470 for DPB1. An earlier analysis of 500 to 650 of the donors applied high-throughput TCR beta sequencing to assess whether each TCR beta V gene segment acted as functional or pseudogenic. About five DR-DQ haplotypes were handled as single units for association and clustering because linkage in the cohort was strong. In addition to the first cohort of 650 to 750 subjects, a separate validation cohort of 120 different subjects was used. To predict cytomegalovirus infection status, the study combined high-throughput TCR immunosequencing, statistical association of individual TCRs with disease status, and machine learning. In a later analysis, previously published TCR beta repertoires from 500 to 750 donors were re-analyzed and high-resolution HLA genotyping was added so that TCR occurrence patterns could be studied. On the study overall, not on this receptor specifically: In an earlier analysis of some 550 of the donors, most TCR beta V segments were observed in productive rearrangements about 90% or about 30% of the time, broadly matching IMGT annotations. For the cohort, immune exposure information was limited to CMV serostatus. A further reported finding was that TCR beta sequences accurately predicted the HLA-A and HLA-B alleles for most subjects in the first cohort. A later genetic analysis associated a missense DCLRE1C variant with V-gene and J-gene trimming of TCR beta chains, and an independent cohort replicated the association. Because HLA typing was missing for some donors at each locus, association tests included only the typed subset. A later analysis associated about 16,000 TCR beta sequences with specific HLA alleles at a false discovery rate of 0.05. A cluster of highly shared sequence variants was judged likely to be a technical artifact of the sequencing pipeline. In a later analysis, TCR association rates were found to vary across HLA loci, with the most associated TCRs seen for DRB1 alleles and the fewest for HLA-C alleles. A later analysis found that HLA-associated TCR beta chains were more clonally expanded and had lower generation probabilities than equally common non-associated chains. While some public TCRs were present in many individuals, most TCR sequences turned up only very rarely across donors. The 87-base-pair reads could not distinguish some IMGT-functional V segments, including TRBV6-2 and TRBV6-3, so those segments were excluded. A total of 150 to 200 TCR beta chains were listed by the study as associated with cytomegalovirus. According to a later genetic analysis, donors in an Asian-associated ancestry cluster had fewer N-insertions in productive TCRs than the approximately 650-donor mean. In vitro tests confirmed that a few of the cytomegalovirus-associated TCR beta chains recognize cytomegalovirus antigens. Over 15 rarely observed V segments, including chromosome 9 orphons, were excluded from the earlier analysis of approximately 500 of the donors because counts were too low. Linkage disequilibrium might explain the correlated functional status among segregating V segments, but an unknown experimental factor could not be excluded. The authors suggested that the approach could potentially be extended to other disease states and immunological phenotypes. Cytomegalovirus status was reported to be diagnosed by the classifier with high specificity and sensitivity in both the original and validation cohorts. Presence/absence analyses assumed roughly uniform sequencing depth across donors, an assumption that may not hold. A later analysis found that most CMV-associated TCR beta chains appeared HLA-restricted, with HLA associations seemingly driven largely by CMV exposure. Several of the top co-occurrence clusters appeared to be linked to parvovirus B19, influenza, CMV and Epstein-Barr virus, according to a later analysis. In this cohort, only TCR beta chains were sequenced, and detectable features were limited by the absence of alpha or paired-chain data. Assigning TCR associations to individual alleles was difficult when HLA alleles, especially DR and DQ, strongly co-occurred.

Trimming removed 6 bases from V and 1 base from J, leaving 12 bases between the germline ends. From cysteine to phenylalanine, the CDR3 is 14 amino acids long. The retained sequence is limited to the CDR3, 42 bases, with the frame set at the first base. The germline V gene gives CDR1 as SGHTA and CDR2 as FQGNSA. The receptor library was made with the immunoSEQ multiplex PCR assay. For the multiplex PCR, a mixture combining 60 forward primers for TCR Vbeta segments and 13 reverse primers for TCR Jbeta segments was used. The CDR3 region of rearranged TCR beta genes was amplified from genomic DNA by a multiplex PCR assay. The Illumina HiSeq System was used to sequence the amplified TCR beta libraries as 87-base-pair reads. As for the original processing: In a later analysis, 70 million to 95 million unique TCR beta chains were counted across the approximately 670 repertoires, and some 10 million of these chains were shared by at least two donors. A nearest-neighbor algorithm error-corrected the raw reads and collapsed the reads into unique sequences, merging closely related sequences to remove PCR and sequencing errors. To assign V, D and J gene segments, CDR3 sequences were aligned to IMGT reference sequences. For a sequence to be retained, at least a six-nucleotide match to both a V gene segment and a J gene segment was required. A rearrangement was called productive if the CDR3 had no stop codons and remained in frame with V and J, and every other rearrangement was called non-productive. CDR3 was defined according to IMGT convention as the region running from the second conserved V-encoded cysteine to the conserved J-encoded phenylalanine. In an earlier analysis of more than 550 of the donors, sequences lacking an unambiguous match to a single V gene segment were excluded. An earlier analysis of fewer than 750 of the donors classified V segments as functional when productive rearrangements were above 56.7% and as segregating when the standard deviation between donors was above 5%. A statistical classification framework was built to diagnose cytomegalovirus status from the catalog of TCR beta chain sequences. A later analysis assigned V and J genes by comparing TCR nucleotide sequences with IMGT/GENE-DB human TR gene sequences. A later analysis assigned CDR3 sequences and most-parsimonious VDJ recombination scenarios with the TCRdist pipeline. A later analysis defined each TCR beta chain by its CDR3 amino acid sequence plus V-gene family, and excluded reads lacking a unique V-gene family. To address suspected cross-contamination and a sequencing artifact, a later analysis removed some 620 highly shared, low-generation-probability nucleotide sequences. For each public chain, a later analysis derived a clonal expansion index from normalized ranks of inferred template counts within each repertoire. In a later analysis, generation probabilities were computed using a VDJ recombination model fitted to out-of-frame rearrangements, and the results were checked against IGoR. In a later analysis, TCR-TCR, TCR-HLA and TCR-CMV co-occurrence was scored with hypergeometric tests, and a repertoire-size bias correction was applied to TCR pairs. False discovery rates were estimated in a later analysis by permuting HLA or CMV assignments 20 times. In a later analysis, co-occurring TCRs were grouped with DBSCAN, and TCRdist sequence similarity was added when clustering was performed within HLA-allele-positive subsets. Repertoires with fewer than 30,000 or more than 120,000 public chains were left out of co-occurrence clustering, as were five repertoires with anomalous nucleotide sharing. Entries here come from immuneACCESS through TCRdb and include only in-frame sequences with V and J called. Some clones fail to appear in such tables; in the studies checked, an unresolved V gene covers under half of the shortfall, and the cause of the remainder is unknown. Clone size and V and J calls were adopted from that table, with D and trimming inferred from the DNA. The sample records more than 150,000 clones, more than 85% of which are singletons. The ten largest make up about 0.21% of the sample.

In total, 500 to 700 healthy bone marrow donors made up the cohort. At the time of sampling, all cohort members were nominally healthy, though unrecorded immune exposures were likely present. The donor tested CMV seronegative and was one of the 352 seronegative cohort members. Every donor gave a peripheral blood sample, and the peripheral blood mononuclear cells from that sample were used for TCR beta sequencing. The Qiagen DNeasy Blood Extraction Kit was used to extract genomic DNA from the blood cell samples. Sample: PBMCs. The sequence was obtained from a girl in the first two years of life in good health and CMV-seronegative. The chain is encoded by TRBV7-2 joined to TRBJ1-1, and the D gene may be TRBD1, 5 bases matching. The DNA reads TGTGCCAGCAGTCCGGGACTCAGGAACACTGAAGCTTTCTTT. Its protein is CASSPGLRNTEAFF.